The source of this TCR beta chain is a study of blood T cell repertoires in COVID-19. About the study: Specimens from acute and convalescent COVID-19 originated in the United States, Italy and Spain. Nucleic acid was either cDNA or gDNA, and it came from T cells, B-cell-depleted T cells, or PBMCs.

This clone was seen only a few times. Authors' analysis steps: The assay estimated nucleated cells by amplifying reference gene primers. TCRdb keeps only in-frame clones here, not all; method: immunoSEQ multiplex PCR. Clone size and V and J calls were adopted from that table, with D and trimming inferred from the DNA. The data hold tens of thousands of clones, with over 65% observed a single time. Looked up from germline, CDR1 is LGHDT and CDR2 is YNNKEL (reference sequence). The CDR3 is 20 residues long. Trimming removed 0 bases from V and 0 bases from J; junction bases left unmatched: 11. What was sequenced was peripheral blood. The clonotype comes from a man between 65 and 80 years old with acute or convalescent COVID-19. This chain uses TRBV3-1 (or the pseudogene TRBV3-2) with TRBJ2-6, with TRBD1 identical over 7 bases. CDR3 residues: CASSQEVGQDSFSGANVLTF. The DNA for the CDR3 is TGTGCCAGCAGCCAAGAGGTAGGACAGGATAGTTTCTCTGGGGCCAACGTCCTGACTTTC.